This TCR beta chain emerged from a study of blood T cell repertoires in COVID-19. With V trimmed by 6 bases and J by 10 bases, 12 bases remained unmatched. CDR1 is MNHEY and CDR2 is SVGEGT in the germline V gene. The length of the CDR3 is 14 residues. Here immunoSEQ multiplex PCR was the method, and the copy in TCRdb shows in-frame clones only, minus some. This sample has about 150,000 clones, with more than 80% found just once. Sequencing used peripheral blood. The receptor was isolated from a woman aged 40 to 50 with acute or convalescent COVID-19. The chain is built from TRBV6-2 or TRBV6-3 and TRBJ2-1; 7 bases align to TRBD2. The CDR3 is CASSRPSGGREQFF. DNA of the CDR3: TGTGCCAGCAGCCGACCTAGCGGAGGTAGGGAGCAGTTCTTC.